The T cell receptor beta chain described here comes from a study of blood T cell repertoires in COVID-19. The V gene lost 4 bases and the J gene lost 4 bases, with 16 bases spanning the gap. Per the germline V gene, CDR1 is SGHTA and CDR2 is FQGNSA. CDR3 length: 15 residues. Generated by immunoSEQ multiplex PCR, the TCRdb table keeps only in-frame clones and is missing some. The profile shows 80,000 or so clones, roughly four fifths of them singletons. This TCR came from a human donor in a cohort sampled during active COVID-19. Sequenced material: peripheral blood. The chain recombines TRBV7-2 with TRBJ2-5; tentatively, D is TRBD1 (6 bases). CDR3 loop: CASSSSDSLRETQYF. CDR3 DNA sequence: TGTGCCAGCAGCTCCTCGGACAGTTTGCGAGAGACCCAGTACTTC.